The 9 T cell receptor beta chains given below trace back to one sample, sequenced in a study of cytomegalovirus exposure and HLA in healthy donors. The PCR used 60 Vbeta and 13 Jbeta primers. The assay was immunoSEQ multiplex PCR, and TCRdb's table has in-frame clones only and misses some. Of over 110,000 clones in the sample, roughly four fifths are singletons; the top ten hold around 2.4%. Sequencing used PBMCs. These receptor sequences come from a male donor in good health and CMV-seronegative.

This chain connects TRBV4-1 to TRBJ2-7, with 7 nucleotides matching TRBD2. This CDR3 is built from 16 residues. J was trimmed by 5 bases and V by 0 bases; bases with no gene match: 10. Germline V gene data show CDR1 as MGHRA and CDR2 as YSYEKL. This CDR3 is CASSQEARGDPDEQYF. CDR3 coding DNA: TGCGCCAGCAGCCAAGAGGCTCGGGGGGACCCGGACGAGCAGTACTTC.

This chain connects TRBV6-1 to TRBJ1-1; D might be TRBD1 (5 bases). CDR1 and CDR2 from the germline V gene are MNHNS and SASEGT. The CDR3 has 11 amino acids. Trimming left V 5 bases short and J 8 bases short, with 9 bases between. The CDR3 loop reads CASSYNREAFF. The CDR3 nucleotides are TGTGCCAGCAGTTACAACAGGGAAGCTTTCTTT.

This clone occurred a few times. The chain joins TRBV11-3 to TRBJ2-3; TRBD2 matches 8 bases. With V trimmed by 5 bases and J by 3 bases, 7 bases remained unmatched. This CDR3 has 15 amino acids. Germline assignment: CDR1 SGHNT and CDR2 YENEEA. The CDR3, as DNA: TGTGCCAGCAGCCCAAAAGCGGGAGCGACAGATACGCAGTATTTT. Translating it yields CASSPKAGATDTQYF. The full variable domain, its missing parts supplied by reference TRBV11-3 and TRBJ2-3, is EAGVVQSPRYKIIEKKQPVAFWCNPISGHNTLYWYLQNLGQGPELLIRYENEEAVDDSQLPKDRFSAERLKGVDSTLKIQPAELGDSAVYLCASSPKAGATDTQYFGPGTRLTVL.

The chain has TRBV11-2 and TRBJ1-5; the D gene is possibly TRBD1 (6 bases). Germline CDR1 reads SGHAT; CDR2 reads FQNNGV. The V gene lost 2 bases and the J gene lost 7 bases, with 12 bases spanning the gap. This CDR3 comprises 14 residues. DNA for the CDR3: TGTGCCAGCAGCTTAACGGGGGGGGCCCAGCCCCAGCATTTT. Translating gives CASSLTGGAQPQHF.

The chain combines TRBV27 with TRBJ2-7, with D perhaps TRBD2 (5 bases). V was shortened by 3 bases and J by 4 bases, with 13 bases between the two germline ends. Germline assignment: CDR1 MNHEY and CDR2 SMNVEV (reference sequence). This CDR3 region has 14 residues. The CDR3: CASSFGGSTYEQYF. CDR3 coding DNA: TGTGCCAGCAGTTTTGGCGGGTCGACTTACGAGCAGTACTTC.

This clone appeared a single time. The chain is built from TRBV6-5 and TRBJ2-5; D remains ambiguous. The DNA matches TRBJ2-7 better at its end, which makes the J call doubtful. The CDR3 is made up of 15 amino acids. The germline CDR1 and CDR2 sequences are MNHEY and SVGAGI. The CDR3 DNA reads as TGTGCCAGCAGTTACTCGCCGTACGATTCCTACGAGCAGTACTTC. Translation: CASSYSPYDSYEQYF.

As DNA, the CDR3 is TGTGCCAGCAACCCCAGGGGCAGGGGGCTAGAGACCCAGTACTTC. Translating gives CASNPRGRGLETQYF. The rearrangement uses TRBV5-6 and TRBJ2-5, with TRBD1 matching over 8 bases. The CDR3 is 15 amino acids. The ends lost 6 bases at V and 4 bases at J; junction bases unmatched: 11. Germline loops: CDR1 SGHDT, CDR2 YYEEEE.

The J gene is TRBJ2-4, the V gene TRBV19; possibly TRBD1 for D (7 bases). V was trimmed by 6 bases and J by 4 bases, leaving 16 bases between them. Germline V gene sequence: CDR1 LNHDA, CDR2 SQIVND (reference sequence). The CDR3 spans 15 residues. The CDR3: CASREGASGKNIQYF. The CDR3 DNA follows: TGTGCCAGTAGGGAGGGGGCAAGTGGGAAAAACATTCAGTACTTC. Supplemented by reference TRBV19 and TRBJ2-4, the full variable domain reads DGGITQSPKYLFRKEGQNVTLSCEQNLNHDAMYWYRQDPGQGLRLIYYSQIVNDFQKGDIAEGYSVSREKKESFPLTVTSAQKNPTAFYLCASREGASGKNIQYFGAGTRLSVL.

This chain joins TRBV7-3 and TRBJ1-1; D is unresolved. Germline V gene lookup returns CDR1 SGHTA and CDR2 FQGTGA. The V end lost 2 bases, the J end lost 1 base, and 8 bases lay between the germline ends. There are 14 residues in the CDR3. In nucleotides, the CDR3 is TGTGCCAGCAGCTTAGCGCCAGGGAACACTGAAGCTTTCTTT. Its translation: CASSLAPGNTEAFF.